Listed below are T cell receptor beta chains from one sample, sequenced in a study of T cells in Graves' hyperthyroidism and ophthalmopathy. TCRdb redid the calling of the multiplex PCR reads with MiXCR, one entry per CDR3 protein. The table has around 350,000 distinct CDR3 sequences, about a fifth seen once. The specimen sequenced was blood. These receptor sequences come from a woman under 30 with Graves' hyperthyroidism. CDR3s include the opening cysteine and the closing phenylalanine or tryptophan. The order of the fields is CDR3 length, J gene, clone size, V gene, D gene, CDR3 DNA, CDR3 protein. D genes are given only for firm matches. Size tells how often a clone was seen (once, few, many) or the class of an expanded clone, and some rows leave it out.

>12|TRBJ1-2|many|TRBV29-1|-
TGCAGCGTTGTTGACGCGTGGGAGGGCTACACCTTC
CSVVDAWEGYTF
>16|TRBJ1-1|many|TRBV20-1|-
TGCAGTGCTAGAGACGGCCAAAGGGGGGGCGACACTGAAGCTTTCTTT
CSARDGQRGGDTEAFF
>15|TRBJ1-3|-|TRBV13|TRBD1
TGTGCCAGCCAGGGGGGGATCCGGCGGGGAAACACCATATATTTT
CASQGGIRRGNTIYF
>15|TRBJ1-5|few|TRBV6-1|TRBD1
TGTGCCAGCAGTGAACAGGGGGTAAGCAATCAGCCCCAGCATTTT
CASSEQGVSNQPQHF
>14|TRBJ2-2|many|TRBV19|-
TGTGCCAGTCAGACTGGAGGGGACACCGGGGAGCTGTTTTTT
CASQTGGDTGELFF
>15|TRBJ1-2|-|TRBV5-5|-
TGTGCCAGCAGCGAAGGGGACAACCTCAGCTATGGCTACACCTTC
CASSEGDNLSYGYTF
>12|TRBJ1-5|many|TRBV29-1|TRBD1
TGCAGCGTCGCAACAGGGGGACAGCCCCAGCATTTT
CSVATGGQPQHF
>16|TRBJ1-2|-|TRBV6-2/TRBV6-3|-
TGTGCCAGCACCGAATCGGGACCACGAAGGCCCGTCATCTACACCTTC
CASTESGPRRPVIYTF
>15|TRBJ1-3|many|TRBV2|-
TGTGCCAGCAGTGAATTCGGGACAATAGGAAACACCATATATTTT
CASSEFGTIGNTIYF
>13|TRBJ1-1|many|TRBV7-8|-
TGTGCCAGCAGCTTAAGTAGGGACTCTGAAGCTTTCTTT
CASSLSRDSEAFF
>15|TRBJ1-2|many|TRBV15|TRBD1
TGTGCCACCAGCAGTCCCGGGACAGCCAACTATGGCTACACCTTC
CATSSPGTANYGYTF
>13|TRBJ1-5|many|TRBV6-5|-
TGTGCCGTAGCTCAGGGGCGAGATCAGCCCCAGCATTTT
CAVAQGRDQPQHF
>16|TRBJ1-3|many|TRBV12-3/TRBV12-4|-
TGTGCCAGCAGTTTGTTTGGCCGAGGGGCTGGAAACACCATATATTTT
CASSLFGRGAGNTIYF
>12|TRBJ1-2|-|TRBV3-1|-
TGTGCCAGCAGCCCTAGTACCTATGGCTACACCTTC
CASSPSTYGYTF
>10|TRBJ2-2|-|TRBV28|-
TGTGCCAGCGCAGACGGGGAGCTGTTTTTT
CASADGELFF
>10|TRBJ1-1|many|TRBV11-2|-
TGTGCCAGCAGCTTAGATCTAGCTTTCTTT
CASSLDLAFF
>16|TRBJ2-5|-|TRBV6-2/TRBV6-3|TRBD1
TGTGCCAGCAGTTACCCGACAGGGGTGGCCCAAGAGACCCAGTACTTC
CASSYPTGVAQETQYF
>13|TRBJ1-1|many|TRBV29-1|-
TGCAGCGTTGTGAAAGTCATGAACACTGAAGCTTTCTTT
CSVVKVMNTEAFF
>11|TRBJ2-5|many|TRBV20-1|-
TGCAGTGCTTACACAGGGGAGACCCAGTACTTC
CSAYTGETQYF
>12|TRBJ2-7|many|TRBV2|TRBD1
TGTGCCAGCAGGACAGGGGGCTACGAGCAGTACTTC
CASRTGGYEQYF
>13|TRBJ1-2|-|TRBV28|TRBD1
TGTGCCAGCAGGGACAGGGGGCACTATGGCTACACCTTC
CASRDRGHYGYTF
>12|TRBJ1-2|many|TRBV7-2|-
TGTGCCAGCAGCTTAGACGTGGGTGGCTACACCTTC
CASSLDVGGYTF
>13|TRBJ1-2|few|TRBV18|-
TGTGCCAGCTCACCAACGACCTTCGGGGGCTACACCTTC
CASSPTTFGGYTF
>16|TRBJ2-2|few|TRBV11-1|-
TGTGCCAGCAGCTCCCTGGGGGGATCATACACCGGGGAGCTGTTTTTT
CASSSLGGSYTGELFF
>17|TRBJ1-1|-|TRBV11-2|TRBD1
TGTGCCAGCAGCTTTGTTCCTTCAGGGGGACCGAACACTGAAGCTTTCTTT
CASSFVPSGGPNTEAFF
>15|TRBJ1-1|many|TRBV20-1|-
TGCAGTGCTAGAGATCGGAACAGATTGAACACTGAAGCTTTCTTT
CSARDRNRLNTEAFF
>14|TRBJ1-2|many|TRBV12-3/TRBV12-4|-
TGTGCCAGCAGTTATCACGGCCTGGGGTATGGCTACACCTTC
CASSYHGLGYGYTF
>13|TRBJ1-5|many|TRBV19|-
TGTGCCAGTAGTATTGAGCCCAATCAGCCCCAGCATTTT
CASSIEPNQPQHF
>13|TRBJ2-2|few|TRBV2|-
TGTGCCACTAGAGGGGGGTTAGTGTCGGAGCTGTTTTTT
CATRGGLVSELFF
>16|TRBJ1-5|many|TRBV6-5|TRBD1
TGTGCCAGCAGTTACGCGAGAGGTAGGGGGCATCAGCCCCAGCATTTT
CASSYARGRGHQPQHF
>12|TRBJ1-2|many|TRBV12-3/TRBV12-4|-
TGTGCCAGCAGAACAGCTAACTATGGCTACACCTTC
CASRTANYGYTF
>13|TRBJ2-2|few|TRBV12-3/TRBV12-4|-
TGTGCCAGCAGTTTTAATAGGCCCGGGGAGCTGTTTTTT
CASSFNRPGELFF
>14|TRBJ1-5|many|TRBV28|-
TGTGCCAGCTCCCGCGTGGCAAACAATCAGCCCCAGCATTTT
CASSRVANNQPQHF
>12|TRBJ1-2|many|TRBV7-9|-
TGTGCCAGCCGAAGGGGCAGCTATGGCTACACCTTC
CASRRGSYGYTF
>15|TRBJ1-2|many|TRBV2|TRBD1
TGTGCCAGCAGATGGGACAGGGGCTCTAACTATGGCTACACCTTC
CASRWDRGSNYGYTF
>14|TRBJ2-7|many|TRBV6-1|-
TGTGCCAGCAGTGTATCCCAGGGACCCTACGAGCAGTACTTC
CASSVSQGPYEQYF
>12|TRBJ1-1|many|TRBV7-2|-
TGTGCCAGCAGCTTAGGACCTGATGAAGCTTTCTTT
CASSLGPDEAFF
>15|TRBJ1-1|many|TRBV11-2|-
TGTGCCAGCAGCTTAGAACCCAGTGGGAGCACTGAAGCTTTCTTT
CASSLEPSGSTEAFF
>13|TRBJ1-1|many|TRBV29-1|-
TGCAGCGTTGAAGGAAGAGTGAACACTGAAGCTTTCTTT
CSVEGRVNTEAFF
>13|TRBJ2-7|many|TRBV2|TRBD1
TGTGCCAGCAGGAGACAGGGCGAGTACGAGCAGTACTTC
CASRRQGEYEQYF
>15|TRBJ2-2|many|TRBV6-2/TRBV6-3|-
TGTGCCAGCAGTTACCACCAAACGAACACCGGGGAGCTGTTTTTT
CASSYHQTNTGELFF
>13|TRBJ1-1|-|TRBV6-5|TRBD1
TGTGCCAGCAGTTACACGGACAGGGGGGGAGCTTTCTTT
CASSYTDRGGAFF
>15|TRBJ2-7|-|TRBV18|-
TGTGCCAGCTCAGTTGACCCAAGGAGCTCCTACGAGCAGTACTTC
CASSVDPRSSYEQYF
>15|TRBJ1-1|many|TRBV5-5|TRBD1
TGTGCCAGCAGCTCCCTGACAGGGAAGAACACTGAAGCTTTCTTT
CASSSLTGKNTEAFF
>13|TRBJ2-7|-|TRBV3-1|-
TGTGCCAGCAGCCAAGTAAGCGCCTACGAGCAGTACTTC
CASSQVSAYEQYF
>12|TRBJ1-1|many|TRBV6-1|-
TGTGCCAGCAGTGGACTATACACTGAAGCTTTCTTT
CASSGLYTEAFF
>12|TRBJ2-7|many|TRBV20-1|-
TGCAGTGCTATGGCTGACGCCTACGAGCAGTACTTC
CSAMADAYEQYF
>16|TRBJ2-7|many|TRBV9|TRBD2
TGTGCCAGCAGCGCCCGGGGGGATATGACTTTCTACGAGCAGTACTTC
CASSARGDMTFYEQYF
>19|TRBJ2-7|few|TRBV20-1|TRBD2
TGCAGTGCTAGAGACCCTCCTGGAGCGGGGGGCTCCCCGGGGGACGAGCAGTACTTC
CSARDPPGAGGSPGDEQYF
>15|TRBJ2-7|-|TRBV18|TRBD1
TGTGCCAGCTCACCTGGGACAGGGCTGTGGTTGGAGCAGTACTTC
CASSPGTGLWLEQYF
>13|TRBJ2-5|-|TRBV29-1|-
TGCAGCGTGAAGACTAGTCGCCAAGAGACCCAGTACTTC
CSVKTSRQETQYF
>17|TRBJ1-1|many|TRBV19|-
TGTGCCAGTAGTATAGATCGGTTCGAGCAGGGTGGGACTGAAGCTTTCTTT
CASSIDRFEQGGTEAFF
>13|TRBJ2-2|many|TRBV28|-
TGTGCCAGCATAGACAAGAACACCGGGGAGCTGTTTTTT
CASIDKNTGELFF
>17|TRBJ2-5|many|TRBV4-2|TRBD2
TGTGCCAGCAGCCCACCCCTTGGCGGGGGGGCCGAAGAGACCCAGTACTTC
CASSPPLGGGAEETQYF
>14|TRBJ1-5|many|TRBV18|TRBD1
TGTGCCAGCTCACGGGACAGAGACAATCAGCCCCAGCATTTT
CASSRDRDNQPQHF
>13|TRBJ1-3|many|TRBV7-2|-
TGTGCCAGCAGCTTATCCCTAGGGAACACCATATATTTT
CASSLSLGNTIYF